Ten or more counts support the clone carrying this T cell receptor (beta chain). The data stem from a study of regulatory T cells in long-lasting Graves disease. Germline loops: CDR1 MNHEY, CDR2 SVGAGI. This CDR3 comprises 16 residues. Unmatched junction bases numbered 7, after V lost 2 bases and J lost 1 base. For TCR beta, libraries came from iRepertoire HTBI primers and Arm-PCR of CDR3 regions. One entry per CDR3 protein results from TCRdb running MiXCR on the multiplex PCR reads. The profile shows roughly 610,000 distinct CDR3 sequences, about 16% of them singletons. Time point denoted: newly diagnosed GD, antithyroid drugs for less than 3 months. Isolated PBMC RNA provided the starting material for the TCR library. A further study also used this sample, focusing on T cells in Graves' hyperthyroidism and ophthalmopathy.

The clonotype originates from a woman aged 30 to 39 with Graves disease. The chain recombines TRBV6-5 with TRBJ1-1, with 7 bases identical to TRBD1. Sequences were derived from peripheral blood mononuclear cells (PBMCs), sampled at new diagnosis, from a patient treated with antithyroid drugs. CDR3 amino acids: CASSYEQGLRNTEAFF. The CDR3 DNA sequence: TGTGCCAGCAGTTACGAACAGGGGTTAAGGAACACTGAAGCTTTCTTT.